This section outlines one T cell receptor (beta chain) sequence together with its context. The table came from immunoSEQ multiplex PCR; TCRdb's copy has only in-frame clones and leaves some out. The data hold 390,000 or so clones, with 80% to 90% observed a single time. The data were obtained in a study of blood T cell repertoires in COVID-19. Looking at the study overall: Material from acute and convalescent COVID-19 was sourced from the United States, Italy and Spain. Sample material is recorded as cDNA or gDNA derived from T cells, B-cell-depleted T cells, or PBMCs.

Participants came from some 23 US areas, aged roughly 18 to 100 years. Participants had their cohort set by participant-reported clinical history. The CDR3 covers 15 residues. The V gene's germline CDR1 is LNHDA and CDR2 SQIVND (reference sequence). V shed 6 bases and J shed 3 bases, with 17 bases lying between them. Sequencing used PBMCs or T cells enriched from blood (not recorded which). This receptor was identified in a man younger than 30 who had recovered from COVID-19. The chain uses TRBV19 and TRBJ1-2; D not certain. CDR3 DNA sequence: TGTGCCAGTAGGGATACGGACGGCGGGTACTATGGCTACACCTTC. Translating gives CASRDTDGGYYGYTF.